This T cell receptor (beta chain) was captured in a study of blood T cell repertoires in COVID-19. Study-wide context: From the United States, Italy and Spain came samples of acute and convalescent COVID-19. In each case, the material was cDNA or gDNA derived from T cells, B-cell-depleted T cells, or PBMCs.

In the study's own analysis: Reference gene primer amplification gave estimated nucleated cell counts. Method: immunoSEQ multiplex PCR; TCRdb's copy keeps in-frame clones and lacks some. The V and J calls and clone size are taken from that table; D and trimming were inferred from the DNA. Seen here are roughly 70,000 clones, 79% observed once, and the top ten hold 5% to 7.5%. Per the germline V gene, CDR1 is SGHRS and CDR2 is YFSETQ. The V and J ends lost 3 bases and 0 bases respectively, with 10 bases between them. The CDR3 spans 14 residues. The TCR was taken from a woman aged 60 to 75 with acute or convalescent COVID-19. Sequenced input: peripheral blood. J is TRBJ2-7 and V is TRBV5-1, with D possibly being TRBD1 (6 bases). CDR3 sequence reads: CASSWDTNSYEQYF. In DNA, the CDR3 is TGCGCCAGCAGCTGGGACACCAACTCCTACGAGCAGTACTTC.